This T cell receptor beta chain was obtained from a study of Ad26.COV2.S vaccination and SARS-CoV-2 variants. Across the study: Each vaccinee took Ad26.COV2.S intramuscularly, once or twice 56 days apart.

In regard to this clone: The antigen is undetermined.

The study, taken as a whole, reports: Vaccine recipients surpassed placebo recipients in spike-specific TCR breadth.

The sample's treatment: some 20 received Ad26.COV2.S at low or high dose, single or two shots; 5 received placebo; per-sample allocation not given. Specimens were obtained on day 63 following the first vaccine or placebo injection. The repertoire was sequenced with immunoSEQ multiplex PCR; TCRdb's copy has only in-frame clones and lacks some. The data hold about 320,000 clones, with about 82% observed a single time. This sequence was found in a person aged 18-65 years who received the Ad26.COV2.S COVID-19 vaccine or a placebo. Sequenced material: peripheral blood, taken in a trial of Ad26.COV2.S vaccine versus placebo.

The CDR3 sequence: CASSLATGNEQYF. CDR3 DNA: TGTGCCAGCAGTTTAGCTACAGGGAACGAGCAGTACTTC. The chain uses TRBV28 and TRBJ2-7, with a tentative D call TRBD1 (6 bases). V was trimmed by 2 bases and J by 5 bases, leaving 10 bases between them. The CDR3 spans 13 residues. Germline V gene data show CDR1 as MDHEN and CDR2 as SYDVKM.